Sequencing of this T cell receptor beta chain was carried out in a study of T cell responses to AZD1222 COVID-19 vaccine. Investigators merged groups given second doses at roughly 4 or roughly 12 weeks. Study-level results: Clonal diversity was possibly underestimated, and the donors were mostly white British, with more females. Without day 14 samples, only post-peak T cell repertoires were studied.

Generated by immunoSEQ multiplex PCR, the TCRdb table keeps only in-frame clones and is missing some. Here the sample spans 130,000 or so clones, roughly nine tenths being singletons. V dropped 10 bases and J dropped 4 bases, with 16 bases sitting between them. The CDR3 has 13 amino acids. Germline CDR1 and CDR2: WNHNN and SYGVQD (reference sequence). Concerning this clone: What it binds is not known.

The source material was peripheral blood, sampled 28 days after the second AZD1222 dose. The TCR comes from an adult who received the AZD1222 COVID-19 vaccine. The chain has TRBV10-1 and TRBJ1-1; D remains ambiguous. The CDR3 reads CATRFGQSTEAFF. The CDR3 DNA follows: TGCGCCACGCGGTTCGGGCAGAGCACTGAAGCTTTCTTT.